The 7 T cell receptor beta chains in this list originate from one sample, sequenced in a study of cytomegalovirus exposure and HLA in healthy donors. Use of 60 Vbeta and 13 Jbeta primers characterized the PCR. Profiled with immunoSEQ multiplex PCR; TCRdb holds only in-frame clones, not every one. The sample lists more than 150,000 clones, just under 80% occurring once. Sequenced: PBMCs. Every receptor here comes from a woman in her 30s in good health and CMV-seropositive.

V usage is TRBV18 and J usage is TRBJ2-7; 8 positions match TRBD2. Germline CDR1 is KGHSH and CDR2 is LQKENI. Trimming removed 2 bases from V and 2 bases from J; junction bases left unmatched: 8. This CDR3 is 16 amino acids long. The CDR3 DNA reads TGTGCCAGCTCACCATTCGGAGCGGGAGTGACCTACGAGCAGTACTTC. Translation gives CASSPFGAGVTYEQYF.

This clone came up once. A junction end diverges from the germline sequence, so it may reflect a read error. The CDR3 loop reads CASSYGPASFPYF. DNA for the CDR3: TGTGCCAGCAGCTATGGCCCGGCTAGCTTTCCCTATTTC. This chain joins TRBV11-2 and TRBJ2-3; tentative D call: TRBD2 (5 bases). The germline gives CDR1 SGHAT, CDR2 FQNNGV. CDR3 length: 13 amino acids. The full variable domain, its missing parts supplied by reference TRBV11-2 and TRBJ2-3, is EAGVAQSPRYKIIEKRQSVAFWCNPISGHATLYWYQQILGQGPKLLIQFQNNGVVDDSQLPKDRFSAERLKGVDSTLKIQPAKLEDSAVYLCASSYGPASFPYFGPGTRLTVL.

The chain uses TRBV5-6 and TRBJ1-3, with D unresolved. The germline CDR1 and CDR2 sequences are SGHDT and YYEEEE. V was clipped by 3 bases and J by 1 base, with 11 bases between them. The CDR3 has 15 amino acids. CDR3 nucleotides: TGTGCCAGCAGCTGGACGGGAACGTCTGGAAACACCATATATTTT. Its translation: CASSWTGTSGNTIYF.

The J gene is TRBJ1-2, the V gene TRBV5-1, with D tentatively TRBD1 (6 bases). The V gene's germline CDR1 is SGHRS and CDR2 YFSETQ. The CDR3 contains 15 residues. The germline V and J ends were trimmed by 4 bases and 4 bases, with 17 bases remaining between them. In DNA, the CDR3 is TGCGCCAGCAGCGTCCGGGACACCAACTTCTATGGCTACACCTTC. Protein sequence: CASSVRDTNFYGYTF.

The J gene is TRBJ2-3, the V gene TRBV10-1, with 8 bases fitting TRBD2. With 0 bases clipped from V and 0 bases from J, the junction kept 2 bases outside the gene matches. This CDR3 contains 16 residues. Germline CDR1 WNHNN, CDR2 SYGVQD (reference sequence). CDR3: CASSESRLASTDTQYF. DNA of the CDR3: TGCGCCAGCAGTGAGTCGAGACTAGCGAGCACAGATACGCAGTATTTT.

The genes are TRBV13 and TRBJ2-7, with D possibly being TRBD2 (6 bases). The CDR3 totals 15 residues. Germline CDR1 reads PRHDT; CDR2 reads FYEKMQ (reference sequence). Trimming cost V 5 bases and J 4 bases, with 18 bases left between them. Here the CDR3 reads CASSPRVAAAYEQYF. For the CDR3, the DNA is TGTGCCAGCAGCCCCAGGGTAGCGGCGGCTTACGAGCAGTACTTC.

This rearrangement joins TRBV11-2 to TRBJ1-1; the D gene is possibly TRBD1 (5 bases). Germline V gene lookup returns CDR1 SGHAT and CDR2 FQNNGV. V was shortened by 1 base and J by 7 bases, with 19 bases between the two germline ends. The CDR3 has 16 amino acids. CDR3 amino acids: CASSLGTGRGVGEAFF. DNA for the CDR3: TGTGCCAGCAGCTTAGGGACGGGGCGGGGTGTGGGTGAAGCTTTCTTT.